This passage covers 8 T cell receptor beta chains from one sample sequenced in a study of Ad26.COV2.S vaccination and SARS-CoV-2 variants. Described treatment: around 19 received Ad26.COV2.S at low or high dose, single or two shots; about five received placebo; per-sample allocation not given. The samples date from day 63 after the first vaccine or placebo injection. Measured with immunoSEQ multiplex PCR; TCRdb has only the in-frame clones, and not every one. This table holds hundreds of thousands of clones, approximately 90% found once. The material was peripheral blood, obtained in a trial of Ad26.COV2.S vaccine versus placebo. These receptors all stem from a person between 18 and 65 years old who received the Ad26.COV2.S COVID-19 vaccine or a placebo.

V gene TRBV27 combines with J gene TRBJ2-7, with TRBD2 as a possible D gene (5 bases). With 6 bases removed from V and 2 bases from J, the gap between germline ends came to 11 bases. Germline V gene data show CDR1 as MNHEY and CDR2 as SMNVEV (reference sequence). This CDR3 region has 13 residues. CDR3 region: CASSSIAPYEQYF. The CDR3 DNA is TGTGCCAGCAGCTCTATAGCGCCCTACGAGCAGTACTTC.

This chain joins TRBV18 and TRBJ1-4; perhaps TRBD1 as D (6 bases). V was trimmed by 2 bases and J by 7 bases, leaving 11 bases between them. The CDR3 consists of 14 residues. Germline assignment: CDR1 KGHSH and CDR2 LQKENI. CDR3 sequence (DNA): TGTGCCAGCTCACCAGGCGCAGGGGCTGAAAAACTGTTTTTT. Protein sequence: CASSPGAGAEKLFF.

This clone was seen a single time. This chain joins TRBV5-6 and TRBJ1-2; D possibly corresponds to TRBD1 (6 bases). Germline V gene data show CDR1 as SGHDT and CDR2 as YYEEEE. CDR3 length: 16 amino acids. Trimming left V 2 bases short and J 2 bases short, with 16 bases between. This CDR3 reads CASSFGAGGPNYGYTF. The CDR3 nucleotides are TGTGCCAGCAGCTTCGGGGCCGGGGGGCCGAACTATGGCTACACCTTC. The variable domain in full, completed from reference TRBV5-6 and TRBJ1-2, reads DAGVTQSPTHLIKTRGQQVTLRCSPKSGHDTVSWYQQALGQGPQFIFQYYEEEERQRGNFPDRFSGHQFPNYSSELNVNALLLGDSALYLCASSFGAGGPNYGYTFGSGTRLTVV.

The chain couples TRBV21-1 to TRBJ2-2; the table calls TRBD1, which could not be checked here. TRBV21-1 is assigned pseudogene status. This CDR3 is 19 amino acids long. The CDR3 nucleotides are TGTGCCAGCAGCAAAGGGGACACAGGGGGCCCCTTAGACGCCGGGGAGCTGTTTTTT. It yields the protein CASSKGDTGGPLDAGELFF.

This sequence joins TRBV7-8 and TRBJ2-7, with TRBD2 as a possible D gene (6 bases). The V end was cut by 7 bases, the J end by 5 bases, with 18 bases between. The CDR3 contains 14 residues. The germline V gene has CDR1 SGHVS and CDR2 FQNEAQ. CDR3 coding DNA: TGTGCCAGCAACCCGGGGGTTACAGATCACGAGCAGTACTTC. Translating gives CASNPGVTDHEQYF.

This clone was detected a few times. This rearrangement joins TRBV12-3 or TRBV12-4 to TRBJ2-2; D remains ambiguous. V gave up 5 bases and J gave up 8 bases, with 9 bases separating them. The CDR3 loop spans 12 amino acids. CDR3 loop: CASSPPAGELFF. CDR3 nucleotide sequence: TGTGCCAGCAGTCCCCCGGCGGGGGAGCTGTTTTTT.

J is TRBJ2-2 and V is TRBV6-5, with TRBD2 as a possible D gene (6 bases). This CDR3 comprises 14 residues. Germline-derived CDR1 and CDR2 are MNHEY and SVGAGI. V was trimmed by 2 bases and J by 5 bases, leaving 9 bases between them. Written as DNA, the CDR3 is TGTGCCAGCAGTTACGCGGGACCTACCGGGGAGCTGTTTTTT. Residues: CASSYAGPTGELFF.

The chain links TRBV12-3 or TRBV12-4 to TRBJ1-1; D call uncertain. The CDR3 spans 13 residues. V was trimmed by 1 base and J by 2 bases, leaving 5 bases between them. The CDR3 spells CASSLELNTEAFF. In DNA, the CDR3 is TGTGCCAGCAGTTTAGAGCTAAACACTGAAGCTTTCTTT.